What follows describes a single T cell receptor beta chain. Its antigen is still unknown. No clone much larger than this one lies a single base away; base qualities are absent. The data derive from a study of early T cells in non-severe SARS-CoV-2 infection (dated by TCRdb to the early 2020s). Regarding the research as a whole: TCR sequencing used bulk RNA from unsorted whole blood, so alpha and beta chains could not be paired.

Libraries were built with 5' RACE. The sample was run on a NextSeq 500. In the TCR library protocol, unique molecular identifiers were attached to individual cDNA molecules to correct for PCR bias and sequencing error. Sequencing covered both TCR alpha and beta chains, and within each sample the abundances of alpha and beta sequences were tightly co-correlated. Concerning the study's data processing: Decombinator V4 was used to annotate TCR sequences for V gene, J gene and CDR3. Expanded TCRs were defined as changing significantly between any two time points under a Poisson model with p below 0.0001. Abundances of TCRs were expressed as counts per million after normalisation to the total number of TCRs sequenced in each sample. TRAV1-2 paired with TRAJ12, TRAJ20 or TRAJ33 defined MAIT TCRs, while TRAV10 paired with TRAJ18 defined iNKT TCRs. A search of VDJdb, accessed on 1 November 2021, was run for TCRs annotated to CMV, EBV and SARS-CoV-2, with TCRs annotated for multiple antigens excluded. TCRdb itself trimmed the public reads at Q25 with fastp, ran MiXCR and retained productive beta chains. Duplicate CDR3 protein sequences are folded into a single record with the most common DNA and genes. These V and J calls are TCRdb output, not the study's own analysis. The sample profile shows 80,000 to 95,000 distinct CDR3 sequences; around 15% of them were found once. The ten largest clones represent 9.5% to 13% of the sample.

V sheds 6 bases and J sheds 4 bases, leaving 7 bases between their ends. Inclusive of the bounding cysteine and phenylalanine, the CDR3 is 12 residues long. Only the CDR3 DNA is retained, 36 bases long and in frame from the first base. This was a case-control study nested in a cohort of healthcare workers in London, UK, who had nasopharyngeal swab PCR tests and blood samples taken every week. Healthcare workers were recruited between 23 and 31 March 2020, during the week of the UK lockdown, and were followed weekly for up to 16 weeks. Paper-wide results and their limitations: VDJdb matching was skewed toward anti-spike CD8 responses, so virus-specific expansions were likely underestimated and private and CD4 specificities were missed.

This clonotype was sampled from an adult who was a healthcare worker with PCR-confirmed SARS-CoV-2 infection or an uninfected control (not recorded which). The sample taken for sequencing was whole blood. The chain is assembled from TRBV12-3 or TRBV12-4 and TRBJ2-1; a confident D gene designation cannot be given. The nucleotide sequence is given as TGTGCCAGCAGCAAGTTATACAATGAGCAGTTCTTC. Translated, it gives CASSKLYNEQFF.